Following are 29 T cell receptor beta chains from one sample sequenced in a study of blood T cells in healthy people across ages. For the second PCR, which ran for roughly 7 to 11 cycles, a sample-barcoded 5' primer and a J-beta primer mix were used. TCRdb recomputed calls from the 5' RACE reads with MiXCR, one row per CDR3 protein. The sample shows 700,000 to 900,000 distinct CDR3 sequences, roughly 26% of them seen only once. The same data also contributed to another study, on T cells of mothers and their children.

The sample was blood. These receptors were collected from a boy aged 5-17 years in good health.

The V gene is TRBV5-1, the J gene TRBJ2-1, with TRBD1 matching 7 bases. J lost 4 bases, V lost 4 bases, and 8 bases had no gene match. Germline-derived CDR1 and CDR2 are SGHRS and YFSETQ. CDR3 length: 15 amino acids. CDR3 region: CASSPGQLTYNEQFF. The CDR3 coding sequence is TGCGCCAGCAGCCCGGGACAGCTTACTTACAATGAGCAGTTCTTC. Using reference TRBV5-1 and TRBJ2-1 for the parts outside the CDR3, the full variable domain is KAGVTQTPRYLIKTRGQQVTLSCSPISGHRSVSWYQQTPGQGLQFLFEYFSETQRNKGNFPGRFSGRQFSNSRSEMNVSTLELGDSALYLCASSPGQLTYNEQFFGPGTRLTVL.

The chain combines TRBV6-1 with TRBJ2-2; D is unclear. CDR1 and CDR2 from the germline V gene are MNHNS and SASEGT. V lost 8 bases, J lost 7 bases, and 11 bases lay in between. The CDR3 spans 12 residues. As DNA, the CDR3 is TGTGCCAGCCTGTGGTACGGCGGGGAGCTGTTTTTT. Protein: CASLWYGGELFF.

This chain joins TRBV7-8 and TRBJ2-5, with D perhaps TRBD2 (5 bases). Germline V CDR1 and CDR2: SGHVS, FQNEAQ. This CDR3 contains 14 residues. Trimming stripped 5 bases from V and 7 bases from J, with 17 bases between. This chain's CDR3 is CASSPLARDGTQYF. The CDR3 DNA is TGTGCCAGCAGCCCCCTGGCCCGGGATGGGACCCAGTACTTC.

This clonotype was observed a handful of times. The rearrangement joins TRBV12-3 or TRBV12-4 to TRBJ2-6; unclear D gene. This CDR3 spans 13 amino acids. Between the trimmed V and J ends, which lost 8 bases and 1 base, there was a span of 6 bases. The CDR3, as DNA: TGTGCCAGCGGAATTTCTGGGGCCAACGTCCTGACTTTC. This translates into CASGISGANVLTF.

In this sample, this clonotype turned up a few times. The chain uses TRBV5-1 and TRBJ1-4; D ambiguous. Trimming removed 0 bases at V and 0 bases at J, with 12 bases between. The CDR3 totals 17 residues. In germline, CDR1 is SGHRS, CDR2 YFSETQ. CDR3 in amino acids: CASSLEGGGPTNEKLFF. The CDR3 bases are TGCGCCAGCAGCTTGGAAGGTGGAGGTCCAACTAATGAAAAACTGTTTTTT.

This clonotype was detected a few times. The chain has TRBV9 and TRBJ2-2, with D perhaps TRBD2 (5 bases). This CDR3 has 15 residues. CDR1 is SGDLS and CDR2 is YYNGEE in the germline V gene. Trimming shortened V by 4 bases and J by 3 bases, and 13 bases separated the two germline ends. This CDR3 reads CASSRRGFDTGELFF. The CDR3 nucleotides read TGTGCCAGCAGCCGTCGCGGGTTCGACACCGGGGAGCTGTTTTTT.

This clonotype was observed a handful of times. The J gene is TRBJ2-3, the V gene TRBV27; weak D call: TRBD1 (6 bases). From germline, CDR1 is MNHEY and CDR2 SMNVEV (reference sequence). The V and J ends lost 8 bases and 6 bases respectively, with 18 bases between them. There are 14 residues in the CDR3. CDR3 protein: CASGRTATVDTQYF. CDR3 DNA sequence: TGTGCCAGCGGCCGGACAGCTACAGTGGATACGCAGTATTTT.

DNA of the CDR3: TGCGCCAGCAGTGCCCCAAACTCCTACGAGCAGTACTTC. Its translation: CASSAPNSYEQYF. J is TRBJ2-7 and V is TRBV10-1; D gene ambiguous. Deletions cut 4 bases from V and 0 bases from J, with 7 bases between. This CDR3 has 13 residues. The V gene's germline CDR1 is WNHNN and CDR2 SYGVQD (reference sequence).

The chain carries TRBV3-1 and TRBJ2-7; TRBD1 is a possible D gene (6 bases). The length of the CDR3 is 14 residues. Germline loops: CDR1 LGHDT, CDR2 YNNKEL (reference sequence). Trimming cost V 3 bases and J 2 bases, with 11 bases left between them. In nucleotides, the CDR3 is TGTGCCAGCAGCCATTGGGACAAAGCCTACGAGCAGTACTTC. Translating gives CASSHWDKAYEQYF.

The chain is built from TRBV5-1 and TRBJ2-5, with D perhaps TRBD2 (6 bases). Trimming removed 2 bases at V and 5 bases at J, with 13 bases between. This CDR3 has 14 amino acids. Germline CDR1 is SGHRS and CDR2 is YFSETQ. The DNA for the CDR3 is TGCGCCAGCAGCTTTGAACTAGCCGGGGAGACCCAGTACTTC. This encodes CASSFELAGETQYF.

The rearrangement uses TRBV12-3 or TRBV12-4 and TRBJ1-4; the match to TRBD1 covers 10 bases. V was pared by 0 bases and J by 10 bases, with 23 bases of the junction left unmatched. This CDR3 is built from 21 residues. CDR3 in amino acids: CASSLAGGGTGEGVKVGKLFF. Written as DNA, the CDR3 is TGTGCCAGCAGTTTAGCTGGCGGAGGGACAGGGGAGGGGGTGAAGGTTGGAAAACTGTTTTTT.

This chain connects TRBV27 to TRBJ2-1; tentative D call: TRBD1 (6 bases). Per the germline V gene, CDR1 is MNHEY and CDR2 is SMNVEV (reference sequence). The CDR3 sequence is 14 residues long. V was pared by 7 bases and J by 4 bases, with 14 bases between. The CDR3 region has the DNA TGTGCCAGCACACCGGGACAAATGTACAATGAGCAGTTCTTC. Its protein product is CASTPGQMYNEQFF.

This clonotype was observed a single time. The junction does not match germline at one end; this may be a read error. The chain has TRBV12-3 or TRBV12-4 and TRBJ2-1, with D possibly TRBD2 on 6 matching bases. CDR3 length equals 15 residues. Here the CDR3 reads CASRDRGSSYNEQFF. The CDR3 DNA is TGCGCCAGCAGGGATCGGGGGAGCTCCTACAATGAGCAGTTCTTC.

V gene TRBV24-1 combines with J gene TRBJ2-5; possibly TRBD1 for D (7 bases). CDR3 size: 15 residues. The germline V and J ends were trimmed by 3 bases and 3 bases, with 13 bases remaining between them. Germline CDR1 and CDR2: KGHDR and SFDVKD. The CDR3 bases are TGTGCCACCAGTGATGCGGGACAGTCAAAAGAGACCCAGTACTTC. Translated, it gives CATSDAGQSKETQYF.

This sequence joins TRBV28 and TRBJ1-1; a possible D gene is TRBD1 (5 bases). Looked up from germline, CDR1 is MDHEN and CDR2 is SYDVKM. This CDR3 has 11 residues. V lost 7 bases and J lost 3, with 6 bases in between. CDR3 DNA sequence: TGTGCCAGCACCAGGGACACTGAAGCTTTCTTT. Translation gives CASTRDTEAFF.

This clonotype was picked up many times. This chain links TRBV12-3 or TRBV12-4 with TRBJ1-2, with D perhaps TRBD1 (6 bases). The CDR3 runs 11 residues. V lost 5 bases and J lost 8, with 9 bases in between. The chain's CDR3 is CASSATGGYTF. The CDR3 bases are TGTGCCAGCAGTGCTACAGGGGGCTACACCTTC.

The genes are TRBV7-6 and TRBJ2-5; the match to TRBD1 covers 7 bases. V was clipped by 4 bases and J by 5 bases; unmatched bases: 4. Germline V lookup: CDR1 SGHVS, CDR2 FNYEAQ. The CDR3 consists of 13 residues. The CDR3 region is CASSWGQRETQYF. CDR3 nucleotides: TGTGCCAGCAGCTGGGGACAGCGGGAGACCCAGTACTTC.

This clonotype came up many times. This chain connects TRBV5-1 to TRBJ2-5; possibly TRBD1 for D (5 bases). Germline V gives CDR1 SGHRS, CDR2 YFSETQ. V was clipped by 4 bases and J by 7 bases, with 11 bases between them. There are 12 residues in the CDR3. CDR3 residues: CASSGQGGTQYF. CDR3 bases: TGCGCCAGCAGCGGCCAGGGTGGGACCCAGTACTTC.

The chain's CDR3 is CASSLLEGRGYEQYF. DNA for the CDR3: TGTGCCAGCAGTTTGTTGGAGGGGAGGGGTTACGAGCAGTACTTC. This sequence joins TRBV27 and TRBJ2-5; 7 bases are shared with TRBD2. The J call is doubtful: the DNA matches TRBJ2-7 better. The CDR3 loop spans 15 amino acids. The germline CDR1 and CDR2 sequences are MNHEY and SMNVEV (reference sequence).

This clonotype was counted only a few times. The V call is TRBV7-2, the J call TRBJ1-2; 8 positions agree with TRBD1. The CDR3 totals 14 residues. With 4 bases clipped from V and 7 bases from J, the junction kept 8 bases outside the gene matches. Germline CDR1 reads SGHTA; CDR2 reads FQGNSA. CDR3 sequence (DNA): TGTGCCAGCAGCTCTGGACAGGGTGGGCTTGGCTACACCTTC. It specifies CASSSGQGGLGYTF. Variable domain in full (rest from reference TRBV7-2 and TRBJ1-2): GAGVSQSPSNKVTEKGKDVELRCDPISGHTALYWYRQSLGQGLEFLIYFQGNSAPDKSGLPSDRFSAERTGGSVSTLTIQRTQQEDSAVYLCASSSGQGGLGYTFGSGTRLTVV.

This chain links TRBV29-1 with TRBJ2-2; D not resolved. The CDR3 sequence is 12 residues long. Germline V gene data show CDR1 as SQVTM and CDR2 as ANQGSEA. Trimming pared 4 bases from V and 1 base from J, leaving 4 bases between. CDR3 region: CSVAWNTGELFF. Here the CDR3 DNA reads TGCAGCGTTGCTTGGAACACCGGGGAGCTGTTTTTT.

CDR3 loop: CASSYGTGKLFF. CDR3 bases: TGTGCCAGCAGTTACGGTACGGGAAAACTGTTTTTT. J is TRBJ1-4 and V is TRBV6-2 or TRBV6-3; D uncertain. Trimming removed 2 bases from V and 10 bases from J, with 8 bases in between. Germline V gene lookup returns CDR1 MNHEY and CDR2 SVGEGT. This CDR3 has 12 residues.

In its sample, this clonotype was seen a few times. The rearrangement uses TRBV20-1 and TRBJ1-2, with D possibly matching TRBD1 (5 bases). Germline V gene sequence: CDR1 DFQATT, CDR2 SNEGSKA (reference sequence). The ends were cut back, 1 base at V and 4 bases at J, with 16 bases in the middle. The CDR3 extends over 15 amino acids. CDR3 loop: CSARGAEGRLYGYTF. The CDR3 DNA sequence: TGCAGTGCTAGAGGCGCGGAGGGGCGCCTCTATGGCTACACCTTC.

This clonotype was seen only a few times. The rearrangement joins TRBV15 to TRBJ1-5, with D hard to call. CDR1 LNHNV and CDR2 YYDKDF come from the germline V gene (reference sequence). Trimming took 0 bases from V and 1 from J, leaving 13 bases between them. The CDR3 covers 17 residues. As DNA, the CDR3 is TGTGCCACCAGCAGAGATCGCGAGGTTGGGAGCAATCAGCCCCAGCATTTT. Translated, it gives CATSRDREVGSNQPQHF.

This clonotype was seen ten or more times. The chain has TRBV4-1 and TRBJ1-1; tentatively, D is TRBD1 (5 bases). Germline-derived CDR1 and CDR2 are MGHRA and YSYEKL. V was shortened by 3 bases and J by 5 bases, with 16 bases between the two germline ends. The CDR3 has 15 amino acids. DNA of the CDR3: TGCGCCAGCAGCCAGAGGGACCCCGGTAGGACTGAAGCTTTCTTT. It yields the protein CASSQRDPGRTEAFF.

The V gene is TRBV6-5, the J gene TRBJ2-5, with D perhaps matching TRBD1 or TRBD2 (5 bases each). The CDR3 totals 12 residues. From germline, CDR1 is MNHEY and CDR2 SVGAGI. The germline V and J ends were trimmed by 7 bases and 2 bases, with 8 bases remaining between them. The chain's CDR3 is CASTGPQETQYF. DNA for the CDR3: TGTGCCAGCACGGGACCTCAAGAGACCCAGTACTTC.

This chain uses TRBV27 with TRBJ2-6; tentatively, D is TRBD1 (5 bases). V lost 7 bases, J lost 0 bases, and 19 bases lay in between. The CDR3 spans 18 residues. CDR1 is MNHEY, CDR2 SMNVEV, per germline (reference sequence). CDR3 coding DNA: TGTGCCAGCAACAAATTGCCCTTAACAGGCTCTGGGGCCAACGTCCTGACTTTC. This gives the protein CASNKLPLTGSGANVLTF.

This chain uses TRBV6-4 with TRBJ1-1; D is ambiguous. Trimming removed 5 bases from V and 3 bases from J, with 10 bases in between. The length of the CDR3 is 13 residues. CDR1 and CDR2 (germline): MRHNA, SNTAGT. The CDR3 DNA is TGTGCCAGCAGTTCGGGAGCTCACACTGAAGCTTTCTTT. Its translation: CASSSGAHTEAFF.

This chain joins TRBV10-3 and TRBJ1-2; 7 bases line up with TRBD1. CDR1 is ENHRY and CDR2 is SYGVKD in the germline V gene. CDR3 length equals 15 residues. V trimming: 5 bases; J trimming: 6 bases; junction bases outside the gene matches: 12. CDR3 sequence reads: CAISRPENRGNGYTF. The CDR3 DNA is TGTGCCATCAGTCGACCCGAGAACAGGGGTAATGGCTACACCTTC.